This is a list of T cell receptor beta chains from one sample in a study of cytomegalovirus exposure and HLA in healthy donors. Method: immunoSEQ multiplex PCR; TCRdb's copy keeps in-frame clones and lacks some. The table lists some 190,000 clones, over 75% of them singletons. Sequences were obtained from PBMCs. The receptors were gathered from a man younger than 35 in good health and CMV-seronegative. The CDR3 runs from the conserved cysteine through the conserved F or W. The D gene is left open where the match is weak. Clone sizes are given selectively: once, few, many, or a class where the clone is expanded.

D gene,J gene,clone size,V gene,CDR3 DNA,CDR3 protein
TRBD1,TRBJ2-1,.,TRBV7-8,TGTGCCAGCAGCACAGGGGCCCTCACCTACAATGAGCAGTTCTTC,CASSTGALTYNEQFF
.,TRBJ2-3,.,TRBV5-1,TGCGCCAGCAGCTCCCACCTACCTAGAGATACGCAGTATTTT,CASSSHLPRDTQYF
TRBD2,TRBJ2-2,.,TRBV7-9,TGTGCCAGCAGCTTAGGACTAGCGGGAGCGAACACCGGGGAGCTGTTTTTT,CASSLGLAGANTGELFF
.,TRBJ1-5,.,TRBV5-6,TGTGCCAGCAGCCTGGGCGGATATAGCAATCAGCCCCAGCATTTT,CASSLGGYSNQPQHF
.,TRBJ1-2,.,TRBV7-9,TGTGCCAGCAGCTTAGAAATGCCAGGGAAGGATTCGGGCGGCTACACCTTC,CASSLEMPGKDSGGYTF
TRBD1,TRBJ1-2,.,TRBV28,TGTGCCAGCGACAGGGGGCTGGATGGCTACACCTTC,CASDRGLDGYTF
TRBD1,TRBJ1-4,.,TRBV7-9,TGTGCCAGCAGCCTTGGGACAGGGGTGAAACTGTTTTTT,CASSLGTGVKLFF
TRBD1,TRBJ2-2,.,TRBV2,TGTGCCAGCAGAAAGACAGGGAGCAACACCGGGGAGCTGTTTTTT,CASRKTGSNTGELFF
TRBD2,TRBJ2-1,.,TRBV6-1,TGTGCCAGCAGTGGACTAGCGGGAGGGCCGAGCTCCTACAATGAGCAGTTCTTC,CASSGLAGGPSSYNEQFF
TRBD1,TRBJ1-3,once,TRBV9,TGTGCCAGCAGCCAAGGACAGGGATCGGGCTCTGGAAACACCATATATTTT,CASSQGQGSGSGNTIYF
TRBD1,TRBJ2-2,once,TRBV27,TGTGCCAGCAGTTTGACCGGGACAGGGACCACCGGGGAGCTGTTTTTT,CASSLTGTGTTGELFF
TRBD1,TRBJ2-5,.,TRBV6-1,TGTGCCAGCAGTAGACGGGACACAGGGGGGACCCAGTACTTC,CASSRRDTGGTQYF
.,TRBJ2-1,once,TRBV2,TGTGCCAGCAGTGATACAGCTTCCCCAAGCTCCTACAATGAGCAGTTCTTC,CASSDTASPSSYNEQFF
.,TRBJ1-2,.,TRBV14,TGTGCCAGCAGCCAAACAGGGCAGGCCAGCTATGGCTACACCTTC,CASSQTGQASYGYTF
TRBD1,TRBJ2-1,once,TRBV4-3,TGCGCCAGCAGTCCAGGGGGAAATGAGCAGTTCTTC,CASSPGGNEQFF
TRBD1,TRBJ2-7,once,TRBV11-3,TGTGCCAGCAGCTTAGAACAGGGGGGCGAGCAGTACTTC,CASSLEQGGEQYF
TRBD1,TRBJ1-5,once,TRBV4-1,TGCGCCAGCAGCCAAGTGGGGACAGGGGTTCGAGGCAATCAGCCCCAGCATTTT,CASSQVGTGVRGNQPQHF
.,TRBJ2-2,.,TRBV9,TGTGCCAGCAGCGGGCAGGGAAGTGGAACCGGGGAGCTGTTTTTT,CASSGQGSGTGELFF
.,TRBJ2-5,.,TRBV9,TGTGCCAGCAGCCTCGGGGCGCGTACAGGGGAGACCCAGTACTTC,CASSLGARTGETQYF
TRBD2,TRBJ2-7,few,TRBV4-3,TGCGCCAGCAGCCAAGGGGAGGGGCGGTGGGAGCAGTACTTC,CASSQGEGRWEQYF
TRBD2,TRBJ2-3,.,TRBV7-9,TGTGCCAGCAGCTTTAGCGGGGGGGCCATTAGAGATACGCAGTATTTT,CASSFSGGAIRDTQYF
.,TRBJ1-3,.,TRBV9,TGTGCCAGCAGCGTAGATACTGCTGGAAACACCATATATTTT,CASSVDTAGNTIYF
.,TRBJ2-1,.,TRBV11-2,TGTGCCAGCAGCCCTGGGCTGGGAGCGTATGAGCAGTTCTTC,CASSPGLGAYEQFF
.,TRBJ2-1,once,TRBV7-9,TGTGCCAGCAGCTTAGACAGGGTAGGTTACAATGAGCAGTTCTTC,CASSLDRVGYNEQFF
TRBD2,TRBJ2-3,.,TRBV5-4,TGTGCCAGCAGCCGGACTAGCGGCACAACTAGCACAGATACGCAGTATTTT,CASSRTSGTTSTDTQYF
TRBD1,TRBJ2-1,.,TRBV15,TGTGCCACCAGCAGACATGGATTGACAGGGTTCAAGAGGAATGAGCAGTTCTTC,CATSRHGLTGFKRNEQFF
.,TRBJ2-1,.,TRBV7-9,TGTGCCAGCAGCTTAACTAGCTTGGGGAATGAGCAGTTCTTC,CASSLTSLGNEQFF
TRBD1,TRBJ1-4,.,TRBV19,TGTGCCAGTAGAGACCAGACAGGGCCTAATGAAAAACTGTTTTTT,CASRDQTGPNEKLFF
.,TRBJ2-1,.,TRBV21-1,TGTGCCAGCAGCAAAAAGAGGCGGTCTAGCGGAAGACCCTACAATGAGCAGTTCTTC,CASSKKRRSSGRPYNEQFF
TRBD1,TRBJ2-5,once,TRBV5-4,TGTGCCAGCACCAATACAGGGGGTCGGGAGACCCAGTACTTC,CASTNTGGRETQYF
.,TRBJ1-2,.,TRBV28,TGTGCCAGCAGTTTGACATCGTATGGCTACACCTTC,CASSLTSYGYTF
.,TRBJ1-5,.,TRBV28,TGTGCCAGCAGTTCCACAGGGTTATTTCAGCCCCAGCATTTT,CASSSTGLFQPQHF
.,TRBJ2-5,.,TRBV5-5,TGTGCCAGCAGCTTGGAGAGGACCCAGTACTTC,CASSLERTQYF
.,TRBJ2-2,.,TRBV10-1,TGCGCCAGCAGTGAGTATCCTAGAGCGGGCTGGGACACCGGGGAGCTGTTTTTT,CASSEYPRAGWDTGELFF
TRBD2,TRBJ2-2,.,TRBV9,TGTGCCAGCAGCGTAGCAGCGGGAAGGAACACCGGGGAGCTGTTTTTT,CASSVAAGRNTGELFF
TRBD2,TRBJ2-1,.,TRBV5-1,TGCGCCAGCAGCTTGGAAGTGACCGGGACTAGCGGAAATGAGCAGTTCTTC,CASSLEVTGTSGNEQFF
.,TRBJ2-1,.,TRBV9,TGTGCCAGCAGCGTATCCGGGTTGTACAATGAGCAGTTCTTC,CASSVSGLYNEQFF
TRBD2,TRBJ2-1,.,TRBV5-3,TGTGCCAGAAGCTGCCGGGGGGGCTCCTACAATGAGCAGTTCTTC,CARSCRGGSYNEQFF
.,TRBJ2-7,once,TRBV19,TGTGCCAGTAGTTTTATTTCGACAGTACGAACCCCGGGCTCCTACGAGCAGTACTTC,CASSFISTVRTPGSYEQYF
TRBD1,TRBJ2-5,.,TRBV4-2,TGTGCCAGCAGCCAAGGGGGGACAGGCGCGTACCAAGAGACCCAGTACTTC,CASSQGGTGAYQETQYF
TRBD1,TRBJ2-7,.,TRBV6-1,TGTGCCAGCAGTGAAAGAAAGGGACAGGGGATGTCTCCCCTCGAGCAGTACTTC,CASSERKGQGMSPLEQYF
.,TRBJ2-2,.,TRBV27,TGTGCCAGCAGTTTCTCTCGGGGATTAAGGGCGGGGGAGCTGTTTTTT,CASSFSRGLRAGELFF
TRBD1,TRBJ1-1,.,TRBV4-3,TGCGCCAGCAGCCAAGAGCTAAACAGGGGGCGCCTGAACACTGAAGCTTTCTTT,CASSQELNRGRLNTEAFF
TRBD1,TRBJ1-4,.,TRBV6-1,TGTGCCAGCAGTGAACCAGGCAGGGGGCGTGAAAAACTGTTTTTT,CASSEPGRGREKLFF
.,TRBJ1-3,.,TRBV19,TGTGCCAGTAGTAACCCTCGGGGGGGGCACAACACCATATATTTT,CASSNPRGGHNTIYF
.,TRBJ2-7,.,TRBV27,TGTGCCAGCAGGAAGGATCTCGGGGACGAGCAGTACTTC,CASRKDLGDEQYF
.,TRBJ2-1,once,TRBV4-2,TGTGCCAGCAGCCAACGTCTGGGGCGGCAGTTCTTC,CASSQRLGRQFF
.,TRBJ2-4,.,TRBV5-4,TGTGCCAGCAGCTTGGGTACGGGGGTGGACATTCAGTACTTC,CASSLGTGVDIQYF
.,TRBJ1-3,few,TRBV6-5,TGTGCCAGCAGTCGGGGTCAGGGGAGAGGAAACACCATATATTTT,CASSRGQGRGNTIYF
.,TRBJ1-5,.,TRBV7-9,TGTGCCAGCAGCCCCACGACGGGGGATCAGCCCCAGCATTTT,CASSPTTGDQPQHF
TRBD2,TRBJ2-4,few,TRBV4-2,TGTGCCAGCAGCCAAGTACTAGCGGGAGACGGGAACATTCAGTACTTC,CASSQVLAGDGNIQYF
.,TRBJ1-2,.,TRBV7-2,TGTGCCAGCAGCTTAGCCTTCACAGGGCGCTATGGCTACACCTTC,CASSLAFTGRYGYTF